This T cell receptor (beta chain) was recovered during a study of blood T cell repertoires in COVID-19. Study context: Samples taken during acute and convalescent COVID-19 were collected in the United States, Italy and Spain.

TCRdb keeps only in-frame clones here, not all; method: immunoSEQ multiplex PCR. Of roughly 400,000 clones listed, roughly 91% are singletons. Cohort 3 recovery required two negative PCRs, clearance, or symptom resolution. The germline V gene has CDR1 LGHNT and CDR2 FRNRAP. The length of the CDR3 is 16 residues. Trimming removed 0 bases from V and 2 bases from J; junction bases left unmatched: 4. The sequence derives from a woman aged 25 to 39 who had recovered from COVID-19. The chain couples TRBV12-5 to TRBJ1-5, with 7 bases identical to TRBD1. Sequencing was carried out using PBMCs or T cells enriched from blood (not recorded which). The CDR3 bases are TGTGCTAGTGGTTTGGTGGCCGGGACAGGCAATCAGCCCCAGCATTTT. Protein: CASGLVAGTGNQPQHF.